In its sample, the clone carrying this T cell receptor (beta chain) was seen a few times. The antigen remains unidentified. Time point noted: blood 2 weeks post-SBRT. Treatment reported: 15 Gy SBRT to primary tumor, nephrectomy 4 weeks later. Clear cell pathology was present in this patient's renal cell carcinoma. Losses at the gene ends were 4 bases for V and 6 bases for J; bases not matched to a gene: 10. The CDR3 extends over 17 amino acids. CDR1 and CDR2 from the germline V gene are LGHNA and YNFKEQ. This entry comes from a study of radiation and T cells in renal cell carcinoma. Overall study results and limits: No pretreatment tumor biopsies were available for baseline clonotypes. Top tumor clonotypes rose in blood 2 weeks post-radiation, then contracted.

Assay used: immunoSEQ multiplex PCR; TCRdb lists only in-frame clones, some missing. The sample yields tens of thousands of clones, over 70% seen once. The receptor's source is a man in his sixties with renal cell carcinoma. The rearrangement joins TRBV4-2 to TRBJ1-5; the match to TRBD1 covers 12 bases. Sequencing used blood, obtained from a patient whose treatment included radiotherapy and nephrectomy. DNA for the CDR3: TGTGCCAGCAGCCCCCAGGGGGGACAGGGGGCCGGTCAGCCCCAGCATTTT. It codes for CASSPQGGQGAGQPQHF.